This T cell receptor beta chain comes out of a study of T-cell memory formation after mild COVID-19. This clonotype was seen at least ten times. The CDR3 has 14 amino acids. Germline values: CDR1 SGHTA, CDR2 FQGNSA. Between the trimmed V and J ends, which lost 0 bases and 3 bases, there was a span of 7 bases. TCRdb called the 5' RACE reads again in MiXCR, with one record for every CDR3 protein. The profile shows some 210,000 distinct CDR3 sequences, roughly 27% of them singletons. The sample was PBMCs or a T cell subset sorted from them (not recorded which). The chain has TRBV7-2 and TRBJ2-3, with no clear D. The sequence derives from an adult woman who had mild COVID-19 (a few samples of this study predate the infection). Cell type and time point are not known. The CDR3 sequence is CASSLAPGTDTQYF. CDR3 DNA sequence: TGTGCCAGCAGCTTAGCTCCCGGGACAGATACGCAGTATTTT.